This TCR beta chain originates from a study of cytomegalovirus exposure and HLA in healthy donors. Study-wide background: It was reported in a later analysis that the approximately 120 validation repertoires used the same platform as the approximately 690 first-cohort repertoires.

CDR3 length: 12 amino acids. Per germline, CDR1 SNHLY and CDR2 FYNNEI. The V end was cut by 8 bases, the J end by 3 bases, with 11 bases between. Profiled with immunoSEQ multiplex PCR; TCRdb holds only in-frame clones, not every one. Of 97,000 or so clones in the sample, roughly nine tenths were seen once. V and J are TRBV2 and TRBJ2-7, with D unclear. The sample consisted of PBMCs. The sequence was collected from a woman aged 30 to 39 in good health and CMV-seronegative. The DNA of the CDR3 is TGTGCCAGCGTAATACAGAACTACGAGCAGTACTTC. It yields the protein CASVIQNYEQYF.